This entry features one T cell receptor beta chain sequence. Unmatched junction bases numbered 5, after V lost 5 bases and J lost 0 bases. The CDR3 covers 16 residues. CDR1 and CDR2 from the germline V gene are MDHEN and SYDVKM. This sample stems from a study of T cell responses to AZD1222 COVID-19 vaccine. The data were produced by immunoSEQ multiplex PCR, yet TCRdb's version contains in-frame clones alone and is incomplete. The sample has more than 70,000 clones; 80% to 95% are singletons. Sample: peripheral blood, taken 28 days after the second AZD1222 dose. The chain employs TRBV28 and TRBJ2-7, with TRBD2 matching 12 bases. The origin of this receptor is an adult who received the AZD1222 COVID-19 vaccine. CDR3 in DNA: TGTGCCAGCAGTGCCCGACTAGCGGGAGCCTCCTACGAGCAGTACTTC. As protein: CASSARLAGASYEQYF.